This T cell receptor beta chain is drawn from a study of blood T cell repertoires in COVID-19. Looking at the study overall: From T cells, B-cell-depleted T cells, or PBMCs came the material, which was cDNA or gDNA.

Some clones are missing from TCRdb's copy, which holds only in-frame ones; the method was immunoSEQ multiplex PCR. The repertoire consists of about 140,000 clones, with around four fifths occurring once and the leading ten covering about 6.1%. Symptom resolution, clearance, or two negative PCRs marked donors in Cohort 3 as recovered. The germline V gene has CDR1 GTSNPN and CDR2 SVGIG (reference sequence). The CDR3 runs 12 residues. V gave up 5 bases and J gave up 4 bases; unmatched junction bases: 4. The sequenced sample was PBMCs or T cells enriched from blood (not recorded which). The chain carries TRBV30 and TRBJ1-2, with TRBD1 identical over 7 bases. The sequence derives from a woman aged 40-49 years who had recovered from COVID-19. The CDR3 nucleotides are TGTGCCTGGTCACAGGGGTTCTATGGCTACACCTTC. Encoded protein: CAWSQGFYGYTF.